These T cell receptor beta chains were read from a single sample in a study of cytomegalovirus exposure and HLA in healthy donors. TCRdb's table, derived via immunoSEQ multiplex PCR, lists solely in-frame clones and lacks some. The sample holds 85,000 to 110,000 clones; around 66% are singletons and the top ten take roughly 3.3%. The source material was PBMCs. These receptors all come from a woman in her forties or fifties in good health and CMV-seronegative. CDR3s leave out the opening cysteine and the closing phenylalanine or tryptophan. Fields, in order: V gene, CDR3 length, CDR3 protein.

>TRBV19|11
ASRDRASYEQY
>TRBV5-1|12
ASSLAGKESPLH
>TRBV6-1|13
ASSEIGQGPDTQY
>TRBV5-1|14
ASSLGYAVYTDTQY
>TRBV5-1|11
ASSLIGVNEQF
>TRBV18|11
ASSPRQEETQY
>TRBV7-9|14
ASSLGIGGRGDTQY
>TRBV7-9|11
ASSLSGAGGYT
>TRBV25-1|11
ASSRTGNTEAF
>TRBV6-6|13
ASRGAGGGTDTQY
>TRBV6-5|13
ASSDFRGAAEKLF
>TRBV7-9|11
ASTDRQSYEQY
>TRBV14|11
ASSPGRVLTQY
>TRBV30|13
AWSLGQGGTDTQY
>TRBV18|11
ASSLTGVYEQY
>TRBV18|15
ASSPLGQASGANVLT
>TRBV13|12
ASSSGGGDTEAF
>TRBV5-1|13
ASSLAGGGGDEQF
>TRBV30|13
AWSYPGTAHQPQH